These T cell receptor beta chains were read from a single sample in a study of T cells in Graves' hyperthyroidism and ophthalmopathy. From the multiplex PCR reads, TCRdb called clonotypes with MiXCR, one entry per CDR3 protein. This table has over 500,000 distinct CDR3 sequences, 11% to 15% appearing once. The specimen was blood. These receptors were taken from a woman between 40 and 50 years old with Graves' hyperthyroidism. CDR3s include the opening cysteine and the closing phenylalanine or tryptophan. D genes are given only for firm matches. Some rows have no size entry. The others give once, few or many, or a class for an expanded clone.

cdr3_length,v_call,j_call,d_call,clone_size,cdr3_aa,cdr3_nt
16,TRBV5-1,TRBJ1-1,TRBD1,many,CASSLHGRGMNTEAFF,TGCGCCAGCAGCCTCCATGGCAGGGGGATGAACACTGAAGCTTTCTTT
12,TRBV6-2/TRBV6-3,TRBJ2-1,.,few,CASRSLNNEQFF,TGTGCCAGCAGATCACTTAACAATGAGCAGTTCTTC
14,TRBV30,TRBJ2-5,TRBD2,many,CAWTITSGRETQYF,TGTGCCTGGACCATAACTAGCGGGAGGGAGACCCAGTACTTC
15,TRBV6-1,TRBJ2-7,.,.,CASSESRLDIYEQYF,TGTGCCAGCAGTGAATCACGACTTGACATCTACGAGCAGTACTTC
14,TRBV20-1,TRBJ1-5,.,.,CSARLAQSNQPQHF,TGCAGTGCTAGACTGGCTCAGTCCAATCAGCCCCAGCATTTT
16,TRBV28,TRBJ2-1,TRBD2,many,CASSLQGTSGRHEQFF,TGTGCCAGCAGTTTACAAGGGACTAGCGGGAGACATGAGCAGTTCTTC
15,TRBV19,TRBJ2-7,TRBD2,few,CASSIIGGSSYEQYF,TGTGCCAGTAGTATAATCGGGGGGAGCTCCTACGAGCAGTACTTC
12,TRBV20-1,TRBJ2-5,.,many,CSGRRSQETQYF,TGCAGTGGGCGGCGGTCCCAGGAGACCCAGTACTTC
16,TRBV2,TRBJ2-3,.,many,CASSDPPRSSTDTQYF,TGTGCCAGCAGTGACCCGCCCCGCTCTAGCACAGATACGCAGTATTTT
14,TRBV28,TRBJ1-2,.,many,CASSAQGLNYGYTF,TGTGCCAGCAGTGCCCAGGGACTGAACTATGGCTACACCTTC
14,TRBV19,TRBJ2-5,.,few,CATTKGRLQETQYF,TGTGCCACCACAAAGGGACGACTACAAGAGACCCAGTACTTC
16,TRBV10-3,TRBJ2-3,.,many,CAISEGSRTRTDTQYF,TGTGCCATCAGTGAGGGGTCCCGAACTCGCACAGATACGCAGTATTTT